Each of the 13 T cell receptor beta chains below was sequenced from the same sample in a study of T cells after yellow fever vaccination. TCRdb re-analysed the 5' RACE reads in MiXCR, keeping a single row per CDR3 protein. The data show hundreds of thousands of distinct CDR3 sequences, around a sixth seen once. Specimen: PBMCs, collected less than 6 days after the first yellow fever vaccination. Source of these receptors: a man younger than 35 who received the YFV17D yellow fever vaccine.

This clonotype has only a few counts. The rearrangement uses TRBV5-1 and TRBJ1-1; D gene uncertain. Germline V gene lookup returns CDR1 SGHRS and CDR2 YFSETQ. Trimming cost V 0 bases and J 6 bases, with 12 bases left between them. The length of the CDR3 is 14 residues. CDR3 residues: CASSLAVRFAEAFF. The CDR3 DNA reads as TGCGCCAGCAGCTTGGCTGTTCGATTCGCTGAAGCTTTCTTT.

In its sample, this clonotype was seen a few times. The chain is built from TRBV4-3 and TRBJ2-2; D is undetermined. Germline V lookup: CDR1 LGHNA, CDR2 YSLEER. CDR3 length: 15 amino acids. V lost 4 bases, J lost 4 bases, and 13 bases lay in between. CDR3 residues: CASSLSLWGTGELFF. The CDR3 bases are TGCGCCAGCAGCCTCTCCCTCTGGGGCACCGGGGAGCTGTTTTTT.

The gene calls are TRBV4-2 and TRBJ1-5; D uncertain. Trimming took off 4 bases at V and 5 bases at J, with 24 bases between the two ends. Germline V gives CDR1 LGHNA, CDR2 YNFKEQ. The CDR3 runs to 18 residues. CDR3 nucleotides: TGTGCCAGCAGCCCAAGCGCGGGGTTAGGGTATCAGGATCAGCCCCAGCATTTT. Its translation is CASSPSAGLGYQDQPQHF.

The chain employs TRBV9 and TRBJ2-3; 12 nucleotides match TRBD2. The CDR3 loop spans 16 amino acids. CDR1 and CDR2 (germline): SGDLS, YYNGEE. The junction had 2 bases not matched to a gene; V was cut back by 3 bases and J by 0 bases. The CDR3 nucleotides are TGTGCCAGCAGCGGGACTAGCGGGGTTAGCACAGATACGCAGTATTTT. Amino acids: CASSGTSGVSTDTQYF.

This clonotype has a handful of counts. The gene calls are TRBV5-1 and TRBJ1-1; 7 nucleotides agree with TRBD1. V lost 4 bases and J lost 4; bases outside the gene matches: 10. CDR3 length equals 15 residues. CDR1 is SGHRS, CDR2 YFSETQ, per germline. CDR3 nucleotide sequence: TGCGCCAGCAGCGGGGGGACAGTGTCTTTCACTGAAGCTTTCTTT. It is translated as CASSGGTVSFTEAFF.

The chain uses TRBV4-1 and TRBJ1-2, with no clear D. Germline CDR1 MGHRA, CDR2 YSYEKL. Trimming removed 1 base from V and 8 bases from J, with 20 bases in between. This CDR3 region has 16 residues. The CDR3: CASSQGRTAKGGGYTF. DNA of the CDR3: TGCGCCAGCAGCCAAGGAAGGACGGCGAAGGGTGGAGGCTACACCTTC.

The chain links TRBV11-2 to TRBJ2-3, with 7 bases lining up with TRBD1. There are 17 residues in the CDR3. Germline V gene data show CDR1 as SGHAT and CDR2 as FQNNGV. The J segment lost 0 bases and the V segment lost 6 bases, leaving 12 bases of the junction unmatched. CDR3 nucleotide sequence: TGTGCCAGCAGGCCTGGGGTTCGGGGACAGAGCACAGATACGCAGTATTTT. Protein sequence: CASRPGVRGQSTDTQYF.

The DNA of the CDR3 is TGCGCCAGCAGCTTAAGGCGCCCCACAGATACGCAGTATTTT. This sequence encodes CASSLRRPTDTQYF. The chain uses TRBV5-1 and TRBJ2-3; D gene ambiguous. Germline loops: CDR1 SGHRS, CDR2 YFSETQ. V was cut by 2 bases and J by 2 bases, with 9 bases left in between. The CDR3 loop spans 14 amino acids.

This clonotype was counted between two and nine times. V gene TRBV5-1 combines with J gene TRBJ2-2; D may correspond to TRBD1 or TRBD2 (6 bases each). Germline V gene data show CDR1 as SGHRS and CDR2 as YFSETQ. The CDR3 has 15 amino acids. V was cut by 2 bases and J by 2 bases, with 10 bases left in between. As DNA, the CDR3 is TGCGCCAGCAGCTTACAGGGACTTAACACCGGGGAGCTGTTTTTT. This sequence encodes CASSLQGLNTGELFF.

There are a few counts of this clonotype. CDR3 DNA sequence: TGCGCCAGCAGCTCCCAGGGCGGGTACGAGCAGTACGTC. Its translation: CASSSQGGYEQYV. This rearrangement joins TRBV5-1 to TRBJ2-7, with D tentatively TRBD1 or TRBD2 (5 bases each). This CDR3 is 13 amino acids long. Germline V CDR1 and CDR2: SGHRS, YFSETQ. Trimming left V 3 bases short and J 4 bases short, with 11 bases between.

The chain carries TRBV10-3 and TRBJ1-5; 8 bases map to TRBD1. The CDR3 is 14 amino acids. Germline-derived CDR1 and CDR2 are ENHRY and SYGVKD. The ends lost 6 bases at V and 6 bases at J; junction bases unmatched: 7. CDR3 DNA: TGTGCCATCAGCTTGACAGGGGAAGGTCAGCCCCAGCATTTT. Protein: CAISLTGEGQPQHF.

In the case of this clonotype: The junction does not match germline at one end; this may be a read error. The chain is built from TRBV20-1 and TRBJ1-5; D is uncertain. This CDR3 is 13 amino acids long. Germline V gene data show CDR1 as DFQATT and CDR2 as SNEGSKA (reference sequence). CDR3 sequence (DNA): TGCAGTGCTAGAGATTGGGGAGCTCAGACCCAGCATTTT. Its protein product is CSARDWGAQTQHF.

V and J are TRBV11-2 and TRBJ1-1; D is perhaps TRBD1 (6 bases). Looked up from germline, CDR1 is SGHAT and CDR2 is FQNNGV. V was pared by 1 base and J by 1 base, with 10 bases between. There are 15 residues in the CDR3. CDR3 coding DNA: TGTGCCAGCAGCTTAGCTGGACAGCCGAACACTGAAGCTTTCTTT. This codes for CASSLAGQPNTEAFF.